One TCR beta chain is described in this entry. The data were produced by immunoSEQ multiplex PCR, yet TCRdb's version contains in-frame clones alone and is incomplete. The table has approximately 260,000 clones, more than 85% seen once. The data stem from a study of blood T cell repertoires in COVID-19. Study at large: Sources were T cells, B-cell-depleted T cells, or PBMCs; the material itself was cDNA or gDNA.

Germline V gene sequence: CDR1 MDHEN, CDR2 SYDVKM. The CDR3 sequence is 15 residues long. The V gene end was trimmed by 4 bases and the J gene end by 3 bases; junction bases not matched to a gene: 4. The specimen was peripheral blood. The chain uses TRBV28 and TRBJ1-4; 8 positions agree with TRBD1. The source is a young man with active or convalescent COVID-19. The CDR3 reads CASSSQGAANEKLFF. The CDR3 nucleotides are TGTGCCAGCAGTTCCCAGGGGGCGGCTAATGAAAAACTGTTTTTT.